The 21 T cell receptor beta chains given below trace back to one sample, sequenced in a study of blood T cell repertoires in COVID-19. Assay: immunoSEQ multiplex PCR; the TCRdb copy retains only in-frame clones and omits some. The sample has over 450,000 clones, 85% to 90% seen once. The specimen sequenced was peripheral blood. Every receptor here comes from a woman aged 50 to 65 with COVID-19, enrolled during active disease.

The J gene is TRBJ2-2, the V gene TRBV5-5; TRBD1 agrees at 8 bases. The CDR3 is 15 residues long. Trimming took 4 bases from V and 4 from J; bases not matched to a gene: 6. Germline assignment: CDR1 SGHKS and CDR2 YYEKEE (reference sequence). CDR3 in amino acids: CASSLTGEGTGELFF. As DNA, the CDR3 is TGTGCCAGCAGCCTGACAGGGGAAGGCACCGGGGAGCTGTTTTTT.

The V and J genes are TRBV9 and TRBJ2-3; D might be TRBD1 (5 bases). V lost 1 base and J 4 bases, leaving 7 bases between the germline ends. The CDR3 spans 13 residues. Germline V gives CDR1 SGDLS, CDR2 YYNGEE. This chain's CDR3 is CASSVQGADTQYF. The CDR3 bases are TGTGCCAGCAGCGTACAGGGTGCAGATACGCAGTATTTT.

This clone was seen once. CDR3 sequence reads: CASSGGSSSGNTIYF. CDR3 in DNA: TGTGCCAGCAGCGGGGGTAGCAGCTCTGGAAACACCATATATTTT. The chain carries TRBV28 and TRBJ1-3; possible D gene TRBD1, 5 bases. V lost 6 bases and J 0 bases, leaving 12 bases between the germline ends. The CDR3 totals 15 residues. Germline V lookup: CDR1 MDHEN, CDR2 SYDVKM.

This rearrangement joins TRBV11-2 to TRBJ1-1; D uncertain. Germline CDR1 and CDR2: SGHAT and FQNNGV. The CDR3 covers 13 residues. Trimming took off 7 bases at V and 3 bases at J, with 12 bases between the two ends. CDR3 sequence reads: CASTSESYTEAFF. CDR3 DNA: TGTGCCAGCACCTCTGAGTCTTACACTGAAGCTTTCTTT.

In this sample, this clone turned up a few times. The chain recombines TRBV28 with TRBJ1-2; 9 bases match TRBD1. V lost 5 bases to trimming and J lost 5 bases; unmatched junction nucleotides: 6. The CDR3 contains 14 residues. Germline CDR1 MDHEN, CDR2 SYDVKM. CDR3 coding DNA: TGTGCCAGCAGTATGGGACAGGGAAGGTATGGCTACACCTTC. Protein: CASSMGQGRYGYTF.

The V call is TRBV6-6, the J call TRBJ2-1; 7 bases agree with TRBD1. J was trimmed by 1 base and V by 2 bases; bases with no gene match: 5. The CDR3 is 16 residues long. Per germline, CDR1 MNHNY and CDR2 SVGAGI (reference sequence). The CDR3: CASSYPPGQSYNEQFF. In nucleotides, the CDR3 is TGTGCCAGCAGTTACCCCCCGGGACAGTCCTACAATGAGCAGTTCTTC.

CDR3: CASSQDGGASYSYEQYF. In nucleotides, the CDR3 is TGCGCCAGCAGCCAAGACGGCGGAGCTTCATACTCCTACGAGCAGTACTTC. This chain uses TRBV4-1 with TRBJ2-7; no firm D call. V was cut by 0 bases and J by 0 bases, with 15 bases left in between. Germline CDR1 reads MGHRA; CDR2 reads YSYEKL. This CDR3 spans 17 amino acids.

The gene calls are TRBV13 and TRBJ2-7; 9 bases fit TRBD1. V lost 2 bases and J lost 4; bases outside the gene matches: 3. This CDR3 contains 14 residues. Germline V gene lookup returns CDR1 PRHDT and CDR2 FYEKMQ (reference sequence). CDR3 region: CASSLTQGAYEQYF. CDR3 coding DNA: TGTGCCAGCAGCTTAACACAGGGGGCTTACGAGCAGTACTTC.

The V and J genes are TRBV25-1 and TRBJ2-7; D gene ambiguous. Germline assignment: CDR1 MGHDK and CDR2 SYGVNS. The CDR3 covers 12 residues. With 6 bases removed from V and 0 bases from J, the gap between germline ends came to 6 bases. The CDR3 sequence is CASRHDSYEQYF. Written as DNA, the CDR3 is TGTGCCAGCAGACACGACTCCTACGAGCAGTACTTC.

The V and J genes are TRBV3-1 (or the pseudogene TRBV3-2) and TRBJ1-2, with D possibly matching TRBD1 (5 bases). CDR1 is LGHDT and CDR2 is YNNKEL in the germline V gene (reference sequence). This CDR3 region has 14 residues. The V end lost 0 bases, the J end lost 8 bases, and 13 bases lay between the germline ends. This chain's CDR3 is CASSQDRGSEGYTF. In DNA, the CDR3 is TGTGCCAGCAGCCAAGATCGGGGGAGTGAGGGCTACACCTTC.

The V and J genes are TRBV27 and TRBJ2-3; 7 nucleotides line up with TRBD2. This CDR3 comprises 15 residues. J gave up 7 bases and V 0 bases, and 7 bases lay outside the gene matches. Germline assignment: CDR1 MNHEY and CDR2 SMNVEV (reference sequence). CDR3 sequence: CASSLSNGGRNTQYF. The DNA of the CDR3 is TGTGCCAGCAGTTTATCGAACGGGGGGAGGAATACGCAGTATTTT.

The gene calls are TRBV18 and TRBJ1-5; 10 bases match TRBD1. The CDR3 runs to 14 residues. The germline V gene encodes CDR1 KGHSH and CDR2 LQKENI. With V trimmed by 4 bases and J by 7 bases, 4 bases remained unmatched. The CDR3 is CASSQTGGTQPQHF. The CDR3 region has the DNA TGTGCCAGCTCACAGACAGGGGGCACGCAGCCCCAGCATTTT.

The rearrangement uses TRBV10-3 and TRBJ2-1, with a weak D call TRBD2 (6 bases). Trimming removed 3 bases at V and 6 bases at J, with 15 bases between. CDR3 length: 15 residues. Germline CDR1 ENHRY, CDR2 SYGVKD. The CDR3 DNA is TGTGCCATCAGTGACGGGGGTATGGCGCGCAATGAGCAGTTCTTC. This encodes CAISDGGMARNEQFF.

The chain joins TRBV7-2 to TRBJ2-3; D is perhaps TRBD1 (6 bases). Germline V lookup: CDR1 SGHTA, CDR2 FQGNSA. CDR3 length: 14 amino acids. V lost 2 bases and J 1 base, leaving 7 bases between the germline ends. CDR3 bases: TGTGCCAGCAGCTTACACAGGGGCACAGATACGCAGTATTTT. Protein product: CASSLHRGTDTQYF.

This clone was picked up a small number of times. V is TRBV3-1 (or the pseudogene TRBV3-2) and J is TRBJ1-3; D not certain. The CDR3 consists of 15 residues. With 1 base removed from V and 4 bases from J, the gap between germline ends came to 11 bases. Germline values: CDR1 LGHDT, CDR2 YNNKEL (reference sequence). In DNA form, the CDR3 reads TGTGCCAGCAGCCAAGTCCCCTCCGGGGGAAACACCATATATTTT. Residues: CASSQVPSGGNTIYF.

V is TRBV30 and J is TRBJ1-2; tentative D call: TRBD1 (6 bases). There are 14 residues in the CDR3. Germline assignment: CDR1 GTSNPN and CDR2 SVGIG (reference sequence). Trimming shortened V by 6 bases and J by 4 bases, and 18 bases separated the two germline ends. CDR3: CACTSKGGTYGYTF. The CDR3 nucleotides read TGTGCCTGTACCTCCAAGGGGGGGACCTATGGCTACACCTTC.

The chain recombines TRBV30 with TRBJ1-1; D not resolved. Germline CDR1 and CDR2: GTSNPN and SVGIG (reference sequence). The CDR3 runs 14 residues. Trimming removed 2 bases from V and 6 bases from J, with 16 bases in between. In nucleotides, the CDR3 is TGTGCCTGGAGTTCCTTGAGGGTAGATGCTGAAGCTTTCTTT. This sequence encodes CAWSSLRVDAEAFF.

The chain has TRBV6-5 and TRBJ2-2; 7 positions match TRBD2. CDR1 is MNHEY and CDR2 is SVGAGI in the germline V gene. The CDR3 has 15 residues. Germline trimming cut 4 bases from V and 3 bases from J; bases unmatched to any gene: 5. The CDR3, as DNA: TGTGCCAGCAGTTCCGGGACTACACACACCGGGGAGCTGTTTTTT. This gives the protein CASSSGTTHTGELFF.

The CDR3 DNA follows: TGTGCCAGCAGCCGCCCCGGAGGCACCGGGGAGCTGTTTTTT. Translation: CASSRPGGTGELFF. The chain is built from TRBV13 and TRBJ2-2; a weak D match, TRBD2 (5 bases). The CDR3 contains 14 residues. Germline V lookup: CDR1 PRHDT, CDR2 FYEKMQ (reference sequence). The V gene lost 5 bases and the J gene lost 4 bases, with 11 bases spanning the gap.

To note about this clone: This same CDR3 is encoded by further DNA sequences in the sample. The chain carries TRBV9 and TRBJ1-5; D is possibly TRBD1 (5 bases). Trimming left V 5 bases short and J 2 bases short, with 8 bases between. Germline-derived CDR1 and CDR2 are SGDLS and YYNGEE. The CDR3 loop spans 13 amino acids. Here the CDR3 DNA reads TGTGCCAGCAGTGGAGGGGGCAATCAGCCCCAGCATTTT. Encoded protein: CASSGGGNQPQHF.

This clone was counted once. The chain has TRBV11-2 and TRBJ2-1; 9 bases agree with TRBD2. This CDR3 spans 15 amino acids. V lost 1 base, J lost 6 bases, and 4 bases stayed unmatched. From germline, CDR1 is SGHAT and CDR2 FQNNGV. The CDR3 loop is CASSLASGVTNEQFF. CDR3 nucleotide sequence: TGTGCCAGCAGCTTAGCTAGCGGGGTCACCAATGAGCAGTTCTTC. Complete variable domain (other parts from reference TRBV11-2 and TRBJ2-1): EAGVAQSPRYKIIEKRQSVAFWCNPISGHATLYWYQQILGQGPKLLIQFQNNGVVDDSQLPKDRFSAERLKGVDSTLKIQPAKLEDSAVYLCASSLASGVTNEQFFGPGTRLTVL.